The source of this T cell receptor (beta chain) is a study of T cell responses to AZD1222 COVID-19 vaccine. Germline lookup yields CDR1 SQVTM and CDR2 ANQGSEA. The CDR3 totals 13 residues. V was pared by 7 bases and J by 0 bases, with 13 bases between. This clone was found once. The protocol was immunoSEQ multiplex PCR, while the TCRdb copy is restricted to in-frame clones and leaves out a portion. This sample carries over 60,000 clones, 75% to 90% of them seen once, and the ten largest clones take over 13%. Here the sequenced sample was peripheral blood, taken 28 days after the second AZD1222 dose. The J gene is TRBJ2-7, the V gene TRBV29-1; D gene ambiguous. The clonotype originates from an adult who received the AZD1222 COVID-19 vaccine. DNA for the CDR3: TGCAGCGCCGGCGGCGACGGCTCCTACGAGCAGTACTTC. Encoded protein: CSAGGDGSYEQYF.